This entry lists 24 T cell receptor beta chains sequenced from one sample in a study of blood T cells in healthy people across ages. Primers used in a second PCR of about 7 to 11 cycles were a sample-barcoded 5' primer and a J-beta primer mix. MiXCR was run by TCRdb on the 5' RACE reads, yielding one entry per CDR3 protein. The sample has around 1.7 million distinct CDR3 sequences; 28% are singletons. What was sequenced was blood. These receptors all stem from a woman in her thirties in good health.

The CDR3 DNA is TGTGCCAGCAGTTCAGGGGTGAGCGGCTACACCTTC. Amino acids: CASSSGVSGYTF. The chain uses TRBV6-2 or TRBV6-3 and TRBJ1-2; tentatively, D is TRBD1 (6 bases). The ends were cut back, 4 bases at V and 8 bases at J, with 11 bases in the middle. The germline V gene has CDR1 MNHEY and CDR2 SVGEGT. This CDR3 is built from 12 residues.

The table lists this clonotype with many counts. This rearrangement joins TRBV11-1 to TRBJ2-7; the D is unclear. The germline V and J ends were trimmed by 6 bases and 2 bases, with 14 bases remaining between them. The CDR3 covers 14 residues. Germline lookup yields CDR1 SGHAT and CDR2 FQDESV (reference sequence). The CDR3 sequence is CASSLSGFPYEQYF. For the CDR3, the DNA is TGTGCCAGCAGTCTGAGTGGGTTCCCCTACGAGCAGTACTTC.

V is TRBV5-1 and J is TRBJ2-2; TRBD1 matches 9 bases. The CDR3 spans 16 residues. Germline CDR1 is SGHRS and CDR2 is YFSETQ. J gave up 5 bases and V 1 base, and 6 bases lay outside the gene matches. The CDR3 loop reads CASSLYGTGMTGELFF. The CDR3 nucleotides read TGCGCCAGCAGCTTGTATGGGACAGGGATGACCGGGGAGCTGTTTTTT.

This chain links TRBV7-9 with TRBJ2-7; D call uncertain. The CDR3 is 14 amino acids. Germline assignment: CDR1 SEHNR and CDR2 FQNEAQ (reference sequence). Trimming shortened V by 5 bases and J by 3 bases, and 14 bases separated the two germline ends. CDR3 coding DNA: TGTGCCAGCAGCGGCTCCGACGCAGGCTACGAGCAGTACTTC. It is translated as CASSGSDAGYEQYF.

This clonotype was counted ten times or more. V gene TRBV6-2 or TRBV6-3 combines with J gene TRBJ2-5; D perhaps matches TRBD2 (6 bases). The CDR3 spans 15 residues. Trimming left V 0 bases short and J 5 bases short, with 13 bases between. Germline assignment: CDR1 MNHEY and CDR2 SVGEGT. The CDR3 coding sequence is TGTGCCAGCAGTTACTCGAGCAGGGAGGTGGAGACCCAGTACTTC. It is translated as CASSYSSREVETQYF.

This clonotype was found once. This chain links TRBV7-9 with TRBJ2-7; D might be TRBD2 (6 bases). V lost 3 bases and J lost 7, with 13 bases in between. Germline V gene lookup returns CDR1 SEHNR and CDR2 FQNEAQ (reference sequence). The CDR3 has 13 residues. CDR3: CASSFGVGGEQYF. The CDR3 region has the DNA TGTGCCAGCAGCTTTGGCGTTGGGGGGGAGCAGTACTTC.

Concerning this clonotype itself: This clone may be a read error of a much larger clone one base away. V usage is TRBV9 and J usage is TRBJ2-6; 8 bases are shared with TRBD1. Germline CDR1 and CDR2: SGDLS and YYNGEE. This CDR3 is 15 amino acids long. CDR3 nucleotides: TGTGCCAGCAGCGTCCAGGGGGCTGGGGCCAACGTCCGGACTTTC. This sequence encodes CASSVQGAGANVRTF.

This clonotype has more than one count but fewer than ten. The DNA for the CDR3 is TGTGCCAGCAGCCAAGCCGGGGCGGGTCCCGCCTACGAGCAGTACTTC. Protein: CASSQAGAGPAYEQYF. The rearrangement joins TRBV4-2 to TRBJ2-7; D may correspond to TRBD1 or TRBD2 (5 bases each). This CDR3 comprises 16 residues. Trimming took off 1 base at V and 2 bases at J, with 15 bases between the two ends. Per the germline V gene, CDR1 is LGHNA and CDR2 is YNFKEQ.

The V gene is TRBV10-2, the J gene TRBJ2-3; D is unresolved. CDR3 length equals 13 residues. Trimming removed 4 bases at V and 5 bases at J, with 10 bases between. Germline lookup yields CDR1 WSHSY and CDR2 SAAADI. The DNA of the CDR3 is TGCGCCAGCAGTGCTGCAAGGAGAGATACGCAGTATTTT. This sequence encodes CASSAARRDTQYF.

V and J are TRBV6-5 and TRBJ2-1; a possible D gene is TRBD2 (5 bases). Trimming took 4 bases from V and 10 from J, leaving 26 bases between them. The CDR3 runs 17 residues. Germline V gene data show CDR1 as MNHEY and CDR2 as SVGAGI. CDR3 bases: TGTGCCAGCAGTTCCGGACTCGGCGGTAGCAGTACCTACGAGCAGTTCTTC. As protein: CASSSGLGGSSTYEQFF.

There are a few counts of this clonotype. CDR3 bases: TGTGCCAGCAGCCCAGAGACCCGCCGGGAGACCCAGTACTTC. Encoded protein: CASSPETRRETQYF. This sequence joins TRBV3-1 and TRBJ2-5; D unclear. The CDR3 runs 14 residues. Germline-derived CDR1 and CDR2 are LGHDT and YNNKEL (reference sequence). Trimming removed 4 bases from V and 5 bases from J, with 14 bases in between.

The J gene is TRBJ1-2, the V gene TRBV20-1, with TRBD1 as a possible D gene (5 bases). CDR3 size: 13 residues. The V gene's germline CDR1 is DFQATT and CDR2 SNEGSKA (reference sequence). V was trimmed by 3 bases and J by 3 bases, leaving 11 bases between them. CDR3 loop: CSASGGRDYGYTF. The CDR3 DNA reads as TGCAGTGCTAGCGGCGGCAGGGACTATGGCTACACCTTC.

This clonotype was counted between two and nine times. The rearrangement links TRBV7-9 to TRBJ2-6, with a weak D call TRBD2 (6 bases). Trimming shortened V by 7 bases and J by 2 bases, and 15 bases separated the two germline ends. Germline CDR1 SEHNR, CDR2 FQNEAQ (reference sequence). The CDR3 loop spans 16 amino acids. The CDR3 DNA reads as TGTGCCAGCACCGCGGAGGGGCCCACTGGGGCCAACGTCCTGACTTTC. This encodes CASTAEGPTGANVLTF.

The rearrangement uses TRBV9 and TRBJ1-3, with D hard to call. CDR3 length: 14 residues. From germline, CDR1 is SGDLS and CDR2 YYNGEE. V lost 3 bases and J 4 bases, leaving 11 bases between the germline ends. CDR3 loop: CASSGARQGNTIYF. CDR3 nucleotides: TGTGCCAGCAGCGGAGCCCGCCAGGGAAACACCATATATTTT.

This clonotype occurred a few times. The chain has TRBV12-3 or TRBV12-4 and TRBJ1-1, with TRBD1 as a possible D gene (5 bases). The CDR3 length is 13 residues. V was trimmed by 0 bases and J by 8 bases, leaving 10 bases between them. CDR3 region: CASSLAGRREAFF. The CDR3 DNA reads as TGTGCCAGCAGTTTAGCGGGGCGCCGGGAAGCTTTCTTT.

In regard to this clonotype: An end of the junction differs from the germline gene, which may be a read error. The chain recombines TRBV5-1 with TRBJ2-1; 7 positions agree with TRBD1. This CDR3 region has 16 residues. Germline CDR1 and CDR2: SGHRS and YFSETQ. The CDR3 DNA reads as TGCGCCGGCAGCTTGGCTTTCGGGACAGTATACAATGAGCAGTTCTTC. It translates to CAGSLAFGTVYNEQFF.

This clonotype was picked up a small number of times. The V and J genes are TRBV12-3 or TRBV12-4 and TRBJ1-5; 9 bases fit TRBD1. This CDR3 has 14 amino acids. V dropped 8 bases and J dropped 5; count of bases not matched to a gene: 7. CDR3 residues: CASSTGGYHQPQHF. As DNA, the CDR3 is TGTGCCAGCTCCACAGGGGGCTATCATCAGCCCCAGCATTTT.

Here the CDR3 DNA reads TGCAGCGTTGGTATAGCGGGGAACACCGGGGAGCTGTTTTTT. Translated, it gives CSVGIAGNTGELFF. V gene TRBV29-1 combines with J gene TRBJ2-2; TRBD2 matches at 7 bases. Germline V CDR1 and CDR2: SQVTM, ANQGSEA. The CDR3 length is 14 residues. Trimming removed 4 bases from V and 1 base from J; junction bases left unmatched: 3.

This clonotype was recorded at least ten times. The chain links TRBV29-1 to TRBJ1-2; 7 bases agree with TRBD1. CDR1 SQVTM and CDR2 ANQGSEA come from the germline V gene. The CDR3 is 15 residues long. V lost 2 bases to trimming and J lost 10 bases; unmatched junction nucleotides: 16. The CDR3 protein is CSVETADRDLGDYTF. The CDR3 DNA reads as TGCAGCGTTGAAACGGCTGACAGGGACCTAGGAGACTACACCTTC.

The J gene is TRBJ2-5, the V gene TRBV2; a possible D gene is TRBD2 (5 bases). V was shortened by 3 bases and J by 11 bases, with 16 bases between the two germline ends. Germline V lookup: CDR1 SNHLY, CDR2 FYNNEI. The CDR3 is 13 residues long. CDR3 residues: CASSDGVSCGQYF. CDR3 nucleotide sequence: TGTGCCAGCAGTGACGGGGTGAGCTGCGGGCAGTACTTC.

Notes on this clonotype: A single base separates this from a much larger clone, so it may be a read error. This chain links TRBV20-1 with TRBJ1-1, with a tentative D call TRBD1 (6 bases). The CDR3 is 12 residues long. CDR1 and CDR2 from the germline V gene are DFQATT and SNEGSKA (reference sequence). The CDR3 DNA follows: TGCAGTGGAAGTAGGGGGGACACTGGAGCTTTCTTT. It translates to CSGSRGDTGAFF.

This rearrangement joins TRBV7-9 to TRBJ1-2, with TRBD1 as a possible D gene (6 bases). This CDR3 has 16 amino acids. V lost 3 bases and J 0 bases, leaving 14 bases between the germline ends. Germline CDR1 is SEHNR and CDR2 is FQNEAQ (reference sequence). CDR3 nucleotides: TGTGCCAGCAGCTTCTTAAACAGGGCCTCTAACTATGGCTACACCTTC. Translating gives CASSFLNRASNYGYTF.

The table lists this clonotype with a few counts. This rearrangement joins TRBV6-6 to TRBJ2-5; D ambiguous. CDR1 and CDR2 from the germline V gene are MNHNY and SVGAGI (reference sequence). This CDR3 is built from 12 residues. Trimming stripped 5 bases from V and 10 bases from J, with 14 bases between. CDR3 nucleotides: TGTGCCAGCAGTCTAGACCGGGCCGACCAGTACTTC. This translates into CASSLDRADQYF.

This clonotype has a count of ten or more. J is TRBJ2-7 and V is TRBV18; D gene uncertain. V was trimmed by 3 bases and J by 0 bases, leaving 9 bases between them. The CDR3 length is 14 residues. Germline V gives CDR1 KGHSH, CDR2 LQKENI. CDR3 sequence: CASSPGSRSYEQYF. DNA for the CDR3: TGTGCCAGCTCACCGGGCAGCCGCTCCTACGAGCAGTACTTC.